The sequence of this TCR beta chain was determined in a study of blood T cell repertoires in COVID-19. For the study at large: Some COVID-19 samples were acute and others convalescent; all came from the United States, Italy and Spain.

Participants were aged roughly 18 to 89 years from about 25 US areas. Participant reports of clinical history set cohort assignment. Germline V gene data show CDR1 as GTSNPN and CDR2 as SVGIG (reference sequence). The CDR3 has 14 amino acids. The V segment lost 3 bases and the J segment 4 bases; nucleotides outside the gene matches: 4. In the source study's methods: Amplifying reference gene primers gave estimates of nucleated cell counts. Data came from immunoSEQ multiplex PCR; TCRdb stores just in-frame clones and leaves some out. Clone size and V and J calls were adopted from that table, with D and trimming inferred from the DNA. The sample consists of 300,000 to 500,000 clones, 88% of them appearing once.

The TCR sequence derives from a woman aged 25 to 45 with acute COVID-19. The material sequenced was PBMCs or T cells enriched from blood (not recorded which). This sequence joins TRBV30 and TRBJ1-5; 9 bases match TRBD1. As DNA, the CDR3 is TGTGCCTGGAGCCTGGGACAGGGAAATCAGCCCCAGCATTTT. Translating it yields CAWSLGQGNQPQHF.